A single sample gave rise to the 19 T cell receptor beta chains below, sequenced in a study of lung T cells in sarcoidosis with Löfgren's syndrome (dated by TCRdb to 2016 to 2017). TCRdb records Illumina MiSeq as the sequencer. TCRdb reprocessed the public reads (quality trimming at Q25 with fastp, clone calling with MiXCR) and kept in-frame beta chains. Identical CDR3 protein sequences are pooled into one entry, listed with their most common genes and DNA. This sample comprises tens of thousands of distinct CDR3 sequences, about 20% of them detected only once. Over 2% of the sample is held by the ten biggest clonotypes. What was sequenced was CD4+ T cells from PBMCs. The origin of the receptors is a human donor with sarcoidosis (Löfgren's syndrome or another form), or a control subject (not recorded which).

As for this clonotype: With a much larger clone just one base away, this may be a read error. The chain's CDR3 is CSSFPGTSGVYNEQFF. The CDR3 nucleotides are TGCAGTTCTTTTCCCGGGACTAGCGGGGTCTACAATGAGCAGTTCTTC. The genes are TRBV20-1 and TRBJ2-1, with 13 bases matching TRBD2. J gave up 3 bases and V 8 bases, and 10 bases lay outside the gene matches. CDR3 length: 16 residues. The V gene's germline CDR1 is DFQATT and CDR2 SNEGSKA (reference sequence).

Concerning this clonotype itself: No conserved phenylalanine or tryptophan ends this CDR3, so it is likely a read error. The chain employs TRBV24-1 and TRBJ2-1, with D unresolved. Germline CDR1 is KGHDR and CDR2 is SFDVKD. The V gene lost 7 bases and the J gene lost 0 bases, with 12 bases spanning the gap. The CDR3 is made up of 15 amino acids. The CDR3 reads CATRRDHNSYNEQFL. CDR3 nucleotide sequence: TGTGCCACCAGACGAGACCATAACTCCTACAATGAGCAGTTCCTC.

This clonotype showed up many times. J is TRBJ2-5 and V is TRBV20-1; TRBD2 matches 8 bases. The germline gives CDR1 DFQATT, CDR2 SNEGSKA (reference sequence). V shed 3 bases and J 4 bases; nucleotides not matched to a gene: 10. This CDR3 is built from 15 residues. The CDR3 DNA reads TGCAGTGCTAGGCGGACCCCGGGACTAGTAGAGACCCAGTACTTC. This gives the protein CSARRTPGLVETQYF.

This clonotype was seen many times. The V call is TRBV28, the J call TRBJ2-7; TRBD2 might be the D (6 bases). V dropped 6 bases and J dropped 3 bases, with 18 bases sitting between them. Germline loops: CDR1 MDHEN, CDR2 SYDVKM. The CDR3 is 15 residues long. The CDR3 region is CASSPLPDYLYEQYF. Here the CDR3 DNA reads TGTGCCAGCAGCCCCCTCCCGGACTATCTCTACGAGCAGTACTTC.

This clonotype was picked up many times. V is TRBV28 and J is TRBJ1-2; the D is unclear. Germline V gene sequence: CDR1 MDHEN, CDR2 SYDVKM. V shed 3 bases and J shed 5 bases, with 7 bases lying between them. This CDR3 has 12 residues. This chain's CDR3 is CASSFTVYGYTF. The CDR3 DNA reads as TGTGCCAGCAGTTTCACCGTATATGGCTACACCTTC.

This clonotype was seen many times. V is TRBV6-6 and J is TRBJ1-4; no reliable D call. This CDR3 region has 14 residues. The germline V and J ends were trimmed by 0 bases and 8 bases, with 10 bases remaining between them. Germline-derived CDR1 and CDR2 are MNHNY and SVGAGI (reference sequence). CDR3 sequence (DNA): TGTGCCAGCAGTTACTCGACTTATGGGGAAAAACTGTTTTTT. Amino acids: CASSYSTYGEKLFF.

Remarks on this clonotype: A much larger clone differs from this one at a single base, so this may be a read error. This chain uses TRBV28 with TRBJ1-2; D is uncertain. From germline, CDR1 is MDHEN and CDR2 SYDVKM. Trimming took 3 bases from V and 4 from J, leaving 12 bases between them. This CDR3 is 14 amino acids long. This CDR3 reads CASSFQEAGYGYTF. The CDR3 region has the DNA TGTGCCAGCAGTTTCCAGGAGGCAGGCTATGGCTACACCTTC.

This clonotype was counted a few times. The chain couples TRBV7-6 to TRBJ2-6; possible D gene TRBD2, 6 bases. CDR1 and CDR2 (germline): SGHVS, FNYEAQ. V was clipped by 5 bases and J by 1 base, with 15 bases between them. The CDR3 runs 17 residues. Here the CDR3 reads CASSPARGRSGANVLTF. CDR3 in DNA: TGTGCCAGCAGCCCAGCGCGGGGTAGATCTGGGGCCAACGTCCTGACTTTC.

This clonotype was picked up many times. The CDR3 region has the DNA TGTGCCAGCAGCCCCGGGGTGGGAGATACGCAGTATTTT. It codes for CASSPGVGDTQYF. V gene TRBV7-9 combines with J gene TRBJ2-3, with D maybe TRBD2 (5 bases). From germline, CDR1 is SEHNR and CDR2 FQNEAQ (reference sequence). Trimming took 5 bases from V and 5 from J, leaving 11 bases between them. The CDR3 is 13 residues long. The whole variable domain, remainder taken from reference TRBV7-9 and TRBJ2-3, is DTGVSQNPRHKITKRGQNVTFRCDPISEHNRLYWYRQTLGQGPEFLTYFQNEAQLEKSRLLSDRFSAERPKGSFSTLEIQRTEQGDSAMYLCASSPGVGDTQYFGPGTRLTVL.

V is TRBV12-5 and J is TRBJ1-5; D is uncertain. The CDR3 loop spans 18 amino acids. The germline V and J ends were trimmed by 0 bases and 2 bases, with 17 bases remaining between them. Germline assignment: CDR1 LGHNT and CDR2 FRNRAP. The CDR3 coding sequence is TGTGCTAGTGGTTTGGTACACCGAGGTCTTCCTGGCAATCAGCCCCAGCATTTT. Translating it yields CASGLVHRGLPGNQPQHF.

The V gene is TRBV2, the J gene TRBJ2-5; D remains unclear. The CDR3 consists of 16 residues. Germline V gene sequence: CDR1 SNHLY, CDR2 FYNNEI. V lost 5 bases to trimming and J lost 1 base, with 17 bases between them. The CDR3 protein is CASSPRKDGPQETQYF. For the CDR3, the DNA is TGTGCCAGCAGTCCCAGGAAGGACGGACCCCAAGAGACCCAGTACTTC.

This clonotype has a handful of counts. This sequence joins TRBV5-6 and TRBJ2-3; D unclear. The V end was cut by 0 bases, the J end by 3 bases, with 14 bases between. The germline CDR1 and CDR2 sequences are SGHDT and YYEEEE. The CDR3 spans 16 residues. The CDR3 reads CASSLGAKVATDTQYF. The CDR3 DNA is TGTGCCAGCAGCTTGGGAGCGAAAGTGGCAACAGATACGCAGTATTTT.

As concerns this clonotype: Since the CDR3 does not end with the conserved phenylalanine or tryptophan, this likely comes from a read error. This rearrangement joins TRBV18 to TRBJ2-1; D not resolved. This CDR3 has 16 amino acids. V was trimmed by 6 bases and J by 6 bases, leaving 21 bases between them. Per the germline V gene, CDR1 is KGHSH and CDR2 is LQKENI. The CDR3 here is CASSLSSVYRPNEQFL. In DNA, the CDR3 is TGTGCCAGCTCCTTATCCAGTGTTTATCGTCCCAATGAGCAGTTCCTC.

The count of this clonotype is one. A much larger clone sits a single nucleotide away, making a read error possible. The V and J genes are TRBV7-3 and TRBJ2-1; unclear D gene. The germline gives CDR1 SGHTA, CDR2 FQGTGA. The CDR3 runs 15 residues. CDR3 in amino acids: CTSSLTPAAYNEQFF. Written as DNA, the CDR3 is TGTACCAGCAGCTTAACCCCAGCTGCCTACAATGAGCAGTTCTTC. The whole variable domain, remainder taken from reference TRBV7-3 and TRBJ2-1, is GAGVSQTPSNKVTEKGKYVELRCDPISGHTALYWYRQSLGQGPEFLIYFQGTGAADDSGLPNDRFFAVRPEGSVSTLKIQRTERGDSAVYLCTSSLTPAAYNEQFFGPGTRLTVL.

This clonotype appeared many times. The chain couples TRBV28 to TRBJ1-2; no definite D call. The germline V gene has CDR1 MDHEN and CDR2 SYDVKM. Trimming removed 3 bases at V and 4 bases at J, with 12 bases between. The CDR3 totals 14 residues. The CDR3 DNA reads TGTGCCAGCAGTTTGTCGGCCCCCGGCTATGGCTACACCTTC. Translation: CASSLSAPGYGYTF.

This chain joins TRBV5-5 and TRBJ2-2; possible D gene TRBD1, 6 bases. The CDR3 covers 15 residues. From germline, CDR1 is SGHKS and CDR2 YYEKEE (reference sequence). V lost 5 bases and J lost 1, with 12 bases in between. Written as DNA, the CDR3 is TGTGCCAGCAGACAGGGACGCGTGAACACCGGGGAGCTGTTTTTT. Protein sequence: CASRQGRVNTGELFF.

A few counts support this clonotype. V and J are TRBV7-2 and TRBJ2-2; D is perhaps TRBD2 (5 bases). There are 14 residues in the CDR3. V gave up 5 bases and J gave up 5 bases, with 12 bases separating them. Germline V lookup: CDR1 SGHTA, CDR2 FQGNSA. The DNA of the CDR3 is TGTGCCAGCAGCCCCCCTCCGGGGACCGGGGAGCTGTTTTTT. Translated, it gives CASSPPPGTGELFF.

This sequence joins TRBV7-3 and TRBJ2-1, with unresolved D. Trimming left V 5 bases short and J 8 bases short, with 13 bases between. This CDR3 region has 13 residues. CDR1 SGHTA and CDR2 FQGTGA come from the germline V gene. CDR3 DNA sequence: TGTGCCAGCAGCCGAACCCCCGGCGATGAGCAGTTCTTC. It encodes CASSRTPGDEQFF.

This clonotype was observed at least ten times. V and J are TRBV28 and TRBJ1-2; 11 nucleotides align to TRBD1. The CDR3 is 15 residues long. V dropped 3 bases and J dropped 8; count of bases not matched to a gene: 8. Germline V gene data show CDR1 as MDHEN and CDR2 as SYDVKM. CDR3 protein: CASSFGDRGFRGYTF. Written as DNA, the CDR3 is TGTGCCAGCAGTTTTGGGGACAGGGGGTTCAGAGGCTACACCTTC.